The table lists the clone carrying this T cell receptor (beta chain) with a few counts. The data were taken from a study of blood T cell repertoires in COVID-19. The junction had 10 bases not matched to a gene; V was cut back by 4 bases and J by 15 bases. The CDR3 is 14 residues long. Germline V gene lookup returns CDR1 MNHEY and CDR2 SVGAGI. Sequencing was performed with immunoSEQ multiplex PCR; in TCRdb, only in-frame clones are kept and a portion is missing. This sample has about 250,000 clones, with about 89% found just once. Sample: peripheral blood. The sequence was collected from a woman aged 55-70 years who had recovered from COVID-19. The chain employs TRBV6-5 and TRBJ1-6, with TRBD1 matching over 9 bases. The CDR3 loop is CASSSGTGNSLLHF. The CDR3 DNA follows: TGTGCCAGCAGTTCCGGGACAGGGAATTCCCTCCTCCACTTT.